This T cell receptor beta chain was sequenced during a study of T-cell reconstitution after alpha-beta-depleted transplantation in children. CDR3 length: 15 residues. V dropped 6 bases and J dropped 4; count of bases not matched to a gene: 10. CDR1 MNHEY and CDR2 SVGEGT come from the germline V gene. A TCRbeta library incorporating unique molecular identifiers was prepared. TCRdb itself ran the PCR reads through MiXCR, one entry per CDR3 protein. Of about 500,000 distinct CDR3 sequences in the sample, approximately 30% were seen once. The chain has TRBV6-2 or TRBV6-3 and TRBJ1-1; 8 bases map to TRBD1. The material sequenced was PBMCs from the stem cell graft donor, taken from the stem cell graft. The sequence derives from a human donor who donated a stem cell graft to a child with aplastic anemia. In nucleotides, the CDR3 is TGTGCCAGCAGCCTCCTAGGACAGGGCGGCACTGAAGCTTTCTTT. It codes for CASSLLGQGGTEAFF.